The following is a TCR beta chain sequence with its context. This sample was taken from a study of blood T cell repertoires in COVID-19. Clones were sequenced by immunoSEQ multiplex PCR, and TCRdb holds only the in-frame ones, with some missing. The sample gives about 220,000 clones, less than 90% of which show up once; under 2.5% is in the top ten. This CDR3 spans 15 amino acids. Germline V gene sequence: CDR1 MNHEY, CDR2 SVGAGI. V lost 7 bases and J 4 bases, leaving 19 bases between the germline ends. The sequencing sample was made of peripheral blood. The chain employs TRBV6-5 and TRBJ1-2; no definite D call. This clonotype was sampled from a man aged 35-49 years with active or convalescent COVID-19. The CDR3 region has the DNA TGTGCCAGCAACCTATACGGCGACTACGGCTATGGCTACACCTTC. This encodes CASNLYGDYGYGYTF.